This is a list of T cell receptor beta chains from one sample in a study of T-cell reconstitution after alpha-beta-depleted transplantation in children. TCRdb itself ran the PCR reads through MiXCR, one entry per CDR3 protein. The profile covers 450,000 to 500,000 distinct CDR3 sequences, with approximately 12% appearing a single time and about 5.4% taken by the ten largest. Sequences were derived from PBMCs from the stem cell graft donor, sampled from the stem cell graft. The receptors here all came from a human donor who donated a stem cell graft to a child with combined immunodeficiency. CDR3s include the opening cysteine and the closing phenylalanine or tryptophan. A D gene is named only where the DNA matches it firmly. Size is stated for part of the rows, as once, few or many counts, or as a class when the clone is expanded.

d_call: TRBD1
clone_size: NA
j_call: TRBJ1-2
v_call: TRBV15
cdr3_nt: TGTGCCACCAGCGTTCGACAGGGATTCAACTATGGCTACACCTTC
cdr3_aa: CATSVRQGFNYGYTF

d_call: TRBD1
clone_size: NA
j_call: TRBJ2-2
v_call: TRBV7-6
cdr3_nt: TGTGCCAGCAGTTACCCTACCAGGGGGACCGGGGAGCTGTTTTTT
cdr3_aa: CASSYPTRGTGELFF

d_call: NA
clone_size: many
j_call: TRBJ2-1
v_call: TRBV12-3/TRBV12-4
cdr3_nt: TGTGCCAGCAGTTTGTCGCGGGGCGGCAATGAGCAGTTCTTC
cdr3_aa: CASSLSRGGNEQFF

d_call: TRBD2
clone_size: few
j_call: TRBJ2-4
v_call: TRBV12-3/TRBV12-4
cdr3_nt: TGTGCCAGCAGTCCACGGGAGGGCGCTAAAAACATTCAGTACTTC
cdr3_aa: CASSPREGAKNIQYF

d_call: NA
clone_size: many
j_call: TRBJ1-1
v_call: TRBV12-3/TRBV12-4
cdr3_nt: TGTGCCAGCAGTCGTGCAGGAGGAGAAGCTTTCTTT
cdr3_aa: CASSRAGGEAFF

d_call: TRBD1
clone_size: few
j_call: TRBJ2-6
v_call: TRBV6-1
cdr3_nt: TGTGCCAGCAGTAAATGGGACAGGGACTCTGGGGCCAACGTCCTGACTTTC
cdr3_aa: CASSKWDRDSGANVLTF

d_call: NA
clone_size: few
j_call: TRBJ2-7
v_call: TRBV7-9
cdr3_nt: TGTGCCAGCCTTGACACACCTCTTCCTTCCTACGAGCAGTACTTC
cdr3_aa: CASLDTPLPSYEQYF

d_call: TRBD2
clone_size: NA
j_call: TRBJ2-3
v_call: TRBV12-3/TRBV12-4
cdr3_nt: TGTGCCAGCAGACTACTAGCGGTCCGCACAGATACGCAGTATTTT
cdr3_aa: CASRLLAVRTDTQYF

d_call: NA
clone_size: NA
j_call: TRBJ1-4
v_call: TRBV20-1
cdr3_nt: TGCAGTGCTAGTGGCCTTATGATAAATGAAAAACTGTTTTTT
cdr3_aa: CSASGLMINEKLFF

d_call: NA
clone_size: many
j_call: TRBJ1-1
v_call: TRBV4-2
cdr3_nt: TGTGCCAGCAGCGTGTCGGCGGATGAAGCTTTCTTT
cdr3_aa: CASSVSADEAFF

d_call: NA
clone_size: NA
j_call: TRBJ2-7
v_call: TRBV4-3
cdr3_nt: TGCGCCAGCAGCCAAGCCCAAGGACAGAATACCTACGAGCAGTACTTC
cdr3_aa: CASSQAQGQNTYEQYF

d_call: NA
clone_size: few
j_call: TRBJ2-7
v_call: TRBV27
cdr3_nt: TGTGCCAGCAGTACGAGGGGGGGAACCTACGAGCAGTACTTC
cdr3_aa: CASSTRGGTYEQYF

d_call: NA
clone_size: NA
j_call: TRBJ1-5
v_call: TRBV12-3/TRBV12-4
cdr3_nt: TGTGCCAGCAGTTTAGTTTCAGGTGGAGATCAGCCCCAGCATTTT
cdr3_aa: CASSLVSGGDQPQHF

d_call: NA
clone_size: many
j_call: TRBJ2-3
v_call: TRBV20-1
cdr3_nt: TGCAGTGCTAGAAAAGAGGTAGCTAGGACAGATACGCAGTATTTT
cdr3_aa: CSARKEVARTDTQYF

d_call: TRBD2
clone_size: NA
j_call: TRBJ2-5
v_call: TRBV12-3/TRBV12-4
cdr3_nt: TGTGCCAGCAGTTTACCAACCTGGAGAGCGGGGGGGCTGGAGACCCAGTACTTC
cdr3_aa: CASSLPTWRAGGLETQYF

d_call: NA
clone_size: NA
j_call: TRBJ2-1
v_call: TRBV29-1
cdr3_nt: TGCAGCGTTGAAGATCCTAGCGTTGGGAAGGACAATGAGCAGTTCTTC
cdr3_aa: CSVEDPSVGKDNEQFF

d_call: NA
clone_size: many
j_call: TRBJ2-3
v_call: TRBV7-3
cdr3_nt: TGTGCCAGCAGCTTCGGAGGGGGAGATACGCAGTATTTT
cdr3_aa: CASSFGGGDTQYF

d_call: NA
clone_size: NA
j_call: TRBJ1-1
v_call: TRBV29-1
cdr3_nt: TGCAGCGTTGAAGACGGTTGGAACACTGAAGCTTTCTTT
cdr3_aa: CSVEDGWNTEAFF

d_call: TRBD2
clone_size: NA
j_call: TRBJ2-7
v_call: TRBV7-2
cdr3_nt: TGTGCCAGCAGCTTAGCGCCTAGCGGGAGCCGGGAGCAGTACTTC
cdr3_aa: CASSLAPSGSREQYF

d_call: TRBD2
clone_size: NA
j_call: TRBJ2-4
v_call: TRBV6-5
cdr3_nt: TGTGCCAGCAGTTACTCGACCAGACTAGCAGTAGCCAAAAACATTCAGTACTTC
cdr3_aa: CASSYSTRLAVAKNIQYF

d_call: TRBD2
clone_size: few
j_call: TRBJ2-7
v_call: TRBV20-1
cdr3_nt: TGCAGTGCAACCGGGACTAGCGGGACTTACTCCTACGAGCAGTACTTC
cdr3_aa: CSATGTSGTYSYEQYF

d_call: NA
clone_size: many
j_call: TRBJ2-5
v_call: TRBV6-2/TRBV6-3
cdr3_nt: TGTGCCAGCAGTTACTTGCGAGAGACCCAGTACTTC
cdr3_aa: CASSYLRETQYF

d_call: NA
clone_size: many
j_call: TRBJ2-2
v_call: TRBV12-3/TRBV12-4
cdr3_nt: TGTGCCAGCAGTTCCCCGGGATCCGGGGAGCTGTTTTTT
cdr3_aa: CASSSPGSGELFF

d_call: TRBD2
clone_size: NA
j_call: TRBJ2-3
v_call: TRBV11-2
cdr3_nt: TGTGCCAGCAGCCTCTCCCCTCTAGCGGGCCGACCGGGAGATACGCAGTATTTT
cdr3_aa: CASSLSPLAGRPGDTQYF

d_call: NA
clone_size: many
j_call: TRBJ2-1
v_call: TRBV5-1
cdr3_nt: TGCGCCAGCAGCTTGGCACAGATAGTCTACAATGAGCAGTTCTTC
cdr3_aa: CASSLAQIVYNEQFF

d_call: TRBD1
clone_size: NA
j_call: TRBJ1-1
v_call: TRBV3-1
cdr3_nt: TGTGCCAGCAGCCAAGTTAATAGGGGGCCCACTGAAGCTTTCTTT
cdr3_aa: CASSQVNRGPTEAFF

d_call: NA
clone_size: few
j_call: TRBJ2-5
v_call: TRBV6-1
cdr3_nt: TGTGCCAGCAGAACAGGGTGGGCGGGGGAGACCCAGTACTTC
cdr3_aa: CASRTGWAGETQYF

d_call: TRBD1
clone_size: NA
j_call: TRBJ2-5
v_call: TRBV20-1
cdr3_nt: TGCAGTGCTAGTTCTGCCGGGACAGTTTGGGAGACCCAGTACTTC
cdr3_aa: CSASSAGTVWETQYF

d_call: TRBD1
clone_size: many
j_call: TRBJ2-2
v_call: TRBV12-3/TRBV12-4
cdr3_nt: TGTGCCAGCAGTGTAGACAGGGGGATCGGGGAGCTGTTTTTT
cdr3_aa: CASSVDRGIGELFF